What follows are 13 T cell receptor beta chains derived from one specimen sequenced in a study of cytomegalovirus exposure and HLA in healthy donors. Using immunoSEQ multiplex PCR, the repertoire was profiled, and TCRdb retains in-frame clones only, with some absent. The sample has over 200,000 clones, 88% seen once. The sample was PBMCs. These receptors were collected from a woman aged 18-30 years in good health and CMV-seronegative.

The rearrangement uses TRBV7-8 and TRBJ2-1; 10 bases map to TRBD2. The V segment lost 6 bases and the J segment 9 bases; nucleotides outside the gene matches: 5. Germline V gene data show CDR1 as SGHVS and CDR2 as FQNEAQ. The CDR3 totals 13 residues. The CDR3 reads CASSSQREGEQFF. In DNA, the CDR3 is TGTGCCAGCAGTTCTCAGCGGGAGGGTGAGCAGTTCTTC.

This chain connects TRBV6-1 to TRBJ2-3, with D perhaps TRBD1 (6 bases). The CDR3 covers 16 residues. Germline V gene data show CDR1 as MNHNS and CDR2 as SASEGT. Trimming removed 2 bases from V and 2 bases from J, with 14 bases in between. CDR3 nucleotide sequence: TGTGCCAGCAGTGAATTCCCCAGGGGAACCACAGATACGCAGTATTTT. Translated, it gives CASSEFPRGTTDTQYF.

This chain joins TRBV2 and TRBJ1-1, with D possibly being TRBD1 (6 bases). Germline V gene lookup returns CDR1 SNHLY and CDR2 FYNNEI. Trimming took 7 bases from V and 7 from J, leaving 16 bases between them. This CDR3 region has 13 residues. The CDR3 spells CASTIDRLYEAFF. The CDR3 DNA reads as TGTGCCAGCACTATCGACAGGCTATATGAAGCTTTCTTT.

This sequence joins TRBV27 and TRBJ2-7, with a tentative D call TRBD2 (6 bases). The germline gives CDR1 MNHEY, CDR2 SMNVEV (reference sequence). The length of the CDR3 is 15 residues. Trimming left V 4 bases short and J 3 bases short, with 16 bases between. The DNA for the CDR3 is TGTGCCAGCAGTTCCCCCGGACTACCCGACTACGAGCAGTACTTC. Protein product: CASSSPGLPDYEQYF.

This chain links TRBV28 with TRBJ2-1; TRBD2 agrees at 10 bases. V dropped 2 bases and J dropped 12; count of bases not matched to a gene: 10. This CDR3 is 15 amino acids long. Germline CDR1 is MDHEN and CDR2 is SYDVKM. CDR3 sequence reads: CASSLRGLATWGQFF. The CDR3 coding sequence is TGTGCCAGCAGTTTAAGGGGACTAGCGACGTGGGGGCAGTTCTTC.

This chain joins TRBV6-1 and TRBJ2-3, with 7 bases that match TRBD2. The CDR3 spans 16 residues. Trimming removed 4 bases from V and 4 bases from J; junction bases left unmatched: 11. CDR1 MNHNS and CDR2 SASEGT come from the germline V gene. CDR3 sequence: CASSAMAGAVSDTQYF. The CDR3 DNA sequence: TGTGCCAGCAGTGCTATGGCGGGAGCGGTCTCAGATACGCAGTATTTT.

This chain uses TRBV6-6 with TRBJ1-2; no firm D call. V was cut by 6 bases and J by 3 bases, with 14 bases left in between. This CDR3 comprises 14 residues. Germline V lookup: CDR1 MNHNY, CDR2 SVGAGI (reference sequence). CDR3: CASSTHGVDYGYTF. CDR3 nucleotides: TGTGCCAGCAGCACTCACGGGGTGGACTATGGCTACACCTTC.

The gene calls are TRBV6-6 and TRBJ2-5, with D tentatively TRBD2 (5 bases). Trimming pared 5 bases from V and 4 bases from J, leaving 17 bases between. Germline loops: CDR1 MNHNY, CDR2 SVGAGI (reference sequence). This CDR3 comprises 15 residues. The CDR3 sequence is CASSPIRGVGETQYF. In nucleotides, the CDR3 is TGTGCCAGCAGTCCCATTCGGGGAGTAGGAGAGACCCAGTACTTC.

The gene calls are TRBV7-2 and TRBJ2-5; TRBD2 matches 7 bases. Trimming cost V 4 bases and J 5 bases; bases outside gene matches: 4. CDR3 length equals 13 residues. The germline CDR1 and CDR2 sequences are SGHTA and FQGNSA. CDR3 in amino acids: CASSSGRGETQYF. In DNA, the CDR3 is TGTGCCAGCAGCTCGGGGCGGGGGGAGACCCAGTACTTC.

The chain combines TRBV28 with TRBJ1-2; 8 positions match TRBD1. CDR3 length equals 12 residues. The trim removed 5 bases at V and 6 bases at J, leaving 2 bases unmatched. CDR1 and CDR2 (germline): MDHEN, SYDVKM. As DNA, the CDR3 is TGTGCCAGCAGTAGGACAGGGCATGGCTACACCTTC. It specifies CASSRTGHGYTF.

The J gene is TRBJ1-2, the V gene TRBV28; D possibly corresponds to TRBD1 (5 bases). The CDR3 extends over 12 amino acids. Germline-derived CDR1 and CDR2 are MDHEN and SYDVKM. Trimming removed 2 bases at V and 6 bases at J, with 7 bases between. The CDR3 bases are TGTGCCAGCAGTTTAGCGGGGGATGGCTACACCTTC. Encoded protein: CASSLAGDGYTF.

The rearrangement joins TRBV5-8 to TRBJ2-1; D call uncertain. Germline CDR1 SGHTS, CDR2 YDEGEE. The CDR3 consists of 15 residues. The V end lost 0 bases, the J end lost 0 bases, and 7 bases lay between the germline ends. CDR3 nucleotide sequence: TGTGCCAGCAGCTTGGAAACAGCCTCCTACAATGAGCAGTTCTTC. Its protein product is CASSLETASYNEQFF.

This rearrangement joins TRBV5-4 to TRBJ2-1, with D tentatively TRBD1 (6 bases). CDR3 length equals 15 residues. Germline lookup yields CDR1 SGHNT and CDR2 YYREEE (reference sequence). Trimming removed 0 bases from V and 4 bases from J, with 11 bases in between. The CDR3 coding sequence is TGTGCCAGCAGCTTGGAGACAGGTGCTTACAATGAGCAGTTCTTC. Encoded protein: CASSLETGAYNEQFF.